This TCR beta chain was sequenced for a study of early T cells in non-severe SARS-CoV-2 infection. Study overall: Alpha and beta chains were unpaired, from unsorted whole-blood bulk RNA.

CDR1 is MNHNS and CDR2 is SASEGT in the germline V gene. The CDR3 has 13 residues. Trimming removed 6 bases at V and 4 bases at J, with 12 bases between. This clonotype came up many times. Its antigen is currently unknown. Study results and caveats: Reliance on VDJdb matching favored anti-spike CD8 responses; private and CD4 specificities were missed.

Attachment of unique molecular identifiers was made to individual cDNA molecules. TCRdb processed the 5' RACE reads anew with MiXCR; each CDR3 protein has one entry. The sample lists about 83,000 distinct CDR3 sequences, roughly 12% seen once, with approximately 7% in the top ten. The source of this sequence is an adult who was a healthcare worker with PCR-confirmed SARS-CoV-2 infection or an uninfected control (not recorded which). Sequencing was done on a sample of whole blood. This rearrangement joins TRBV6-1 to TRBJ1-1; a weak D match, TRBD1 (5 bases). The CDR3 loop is CASSRQSVTEAFF. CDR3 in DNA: TGTGCCAGCAGCCGACAGTCAGTCACTGAAGCTTTCTTT.